The next 14 T cell receptor beta chains were all read from a single sample in a study of blood T cell repertoires in COVID-19. Libraries were prepared by immunoSEQ multiplex PCR; TCRdb keeps only in-frame clonotypes and omits some of them. The repertoire has fewer than 250,000 clones, approximately 86% of them found once; the top ten carry around 6.5%. The sample comprised peripheral blood. The receptors here all came from a woman aged 55-70 years with active or convalescent COVID-19.

The chain carries TRBV5-4 and TRBJ2-1; 8 bases line up with TRBD2. The CDR3 is 17 amino acids. The ends lost 7 bases at V and 0 bases at J; junction bases unmatched: 12. Germline V gene sequence: CDR1 SGHNT, CDR2 YYREEE (reference sequence). CDR3 loop: CASPSSTSGSSYNEQFF. CDR3 nucleotide sequence: TGTGCCAGCCCCTCGAGCACGAGCGGGAGCTCCTACAATGAGCAGTTCTTC.

The chain carries TRBV5-8 and TRBJ1-4; D gene uncertain. The germline V gene encodes CDR1 SGHTS and CDR2 YDEGEE. The CDR3 is 12 amino acids. V lost 2 bases to trimming and J lost 4 bases, with 3 bases between them. The DNA for the CDR3 is TGTGCCAGCAGCTTCCTTAATGAAAAACTGTTTTTT. Its translation is CASSFLNEKLFF.

DNA for the CDR3: TGTGCCTGGGTCCGGACTTACACCGGGGAGCTGTTTTTT. As protein: CAWVRTYTGELFF. The gene calls are TRBV30 and TRBJ2-2; TRBD2 is a possible D gene (5 bases). Trimming stripped 5 bases from V and 3 bases from J, with 10 bases between. CDR3 length: 13 residues. Germline assignment: CDR1 GTSNPN and CDR2 SVGIG (reference sequence).

The V and J genes are TRBV14 and TRBJ2-1; 10 bases align to TRBD2. CDR3 length equals 23 residues. CDR1 is SGHDN and CDR2 is FVKESK in the germline V gene. V gave up 4 bases and J gave up 5 bases; unmatched junction bases: 29. The DNA of the CDR3 is TGTGCCAGCAGCCCTAGCCAGGCCAACTCGGGACTAGCGCAAAGACAGGGCCACAATGAGCAGTTCTTC. It encodes CASSPSQANSGLAQRQGHNEQFF. Supplemented by reference TRBV14 and TRBJ2-1, the full variable domain reads EAGVTQFPSHSVIEKGQTVTLRCDPISGHDNLYWYRRVMGKEIKFLLHFVKESKQDESGMPNNRFLAERTGGTYSTLKVQPAELEDSGVYFCASSPSQANSGLAQRQGHNEQFFGPGTRLTVL.

This chain's CDR3 is CASSIREMNTEAFF. The CDR3 DNA is TGTGCCAGTAGTATCCGGGAGATGAACACTGAAGCTTTCTTT. The chain couples TRBV19 to TRBJ1-1, with D unclear. Per germline, CDR1 LNHDA and CDR2 SQIVND (reference sequence). The CDR3 runs 14 residues. V lost 3 bases, J lost 0 bases, and 8 bases lay in between. The full variable domain, with the rest looked up from reference TRBV19 and TRBJ1-1, is DGGITQSPKYLFRKEGQNVTLSCEQNLNHDAMYWYRQDPGQGLRLIYYSQIVNDFQKGDIAEGYSVSREKKESFPLTVTSAQKNPTAFYLCASSIREMNTEAFFGQGTRLTVV.

This clone occurred once. The CDR3 region is CAISSKQGYGYTF. The CDR3 coding sequence is TGTGCCATCAGCTCCAAGCAGGGCTATGGCTACACCTTC. This sequence joins TRBV10-3 and TRBJ1-2, with D possibly being TRBD1 (5 bases). The germline V gene encodes CDR1 ENHRY and CDR2 SYGVKD. The CDR3 covers 13 residues. The V end was cut by 6 bases, the J end by 4 bases, with 12 bases between.

The V gene is TRBV19, the J gene TRBJ2-2, with a possible D match to TRBD1 (5 bases). V was clipped by 7 bases and J by 0 bases, with 9 bases between them. Germline CDR1 and CDR2: LNHDA and SQIVND (reference sequence). This CDR3 comprises 14 residues. CDR3 sequence (DNA): TGTGCCAGTATGACAGCACCGAACACCGGGGAGCTGTTTTTT. Protein product: CASMTAPNTGELFF.

This clone appeared a few times. This chain links TRBV29-1 with TRBJ2-1; tentative D call: TRBD2 (7 bases). The CDR3 is 14 residues long. Trimming left V 5 bases short and J 4 bases short, with 15 bases between. The germline V gene encodes CDR1 SQVTM and CDR2 ANQGSEA. The CDR3 is CSVYLAGAYNEQFF. The CDR3 region has the DNA TGCAGCGTTTATCTGGCGGGGGCTTACAATGAGCAGTTCTTC.

The chain employs TRBV6-4 and TRBJ2-3, with 11 bases identical to TRBD2. The germline V gene has CDR1 MRHNA and CDR2 SNTAGT. The CDR3 spans 16 residues. V was clipped by 6 bases and J by 2 bases; unmatched bases: 7. The CDR3 bases are TGTGCCAGCAGCCGCCTAGCGGGAGGCCCCACAGATACGCAGTATTTT. Residues: CASSRLAGGPTDTQYF.

The rearrangement uses TRBV27 and TRBJ2-2; the match to TRBD2 covers 9 bases. Trimming at V came to 2 bases and at J to 5 bases, leaving 3 bases not matched to a gene. Germline V gives CDR1 MNHEY, CDR2 SMNVEV (reference sequence). This CDR3 is built from 15 residues. In DNA form, the CDR3 reads TGTGCCAGCAGTTTAACCAGCGGGGGGACCGGGGAGCTGTTTTTT. Translation gives CASSLTSGGTGELFF.

The chain carries TRBV24-1 and TRBJ1-6; 8 bases are shared with TRBD1. The CDR3 spans 15 residues. The germline V gene encodes CDR1 KGHDR and CDR2 SFDVKD. The V gene end was trimmed by 4 bases and the J gene end by 11 bases; junction bases not matched to a gene: 9. The CDR3: CATSDPIPDRAPLHF. CDR3 DNA sequence: TGTGCCACCAGTGACCCAATACCGGACAGGGCACCCCTCCACTTT.

The genes are TRBV6-5 and TRBJ2-1; D is perhaps TRBD2 (6 bases). Between the trimmed V and J ends, which lost 5 bases and 0 bases, there was a span of 11 bases. Per germline, CDR1 MNHEY and CDR2 SVGAGI. There are 15 residues in the CDR3. The CDR3 loop reads CASSRSGGSYNEQFF. The CDR3 nucleotides are TGTGCCAGCAGTCGCTCCGGGGGCTCCTACAATGAGCAGTTCTTC.

The chain has TRBV6-1 and TRBJ1-6, with a tentative D call TRBD1 (5 bases). The CDR3 is made up of 15 amino acids. Germline V gene sequence: CDR1 MNHNS, CDR2 SASEGT. Deletions cut 2 bases from V and 9 bases from J, with 14 bases between. The CDR3 DNA sequence: TGTGCCAGCAGTGAATTGGGAAGGGGCGGTTCACCCCTCCACTTT. It codes for CASSELGRGGSPLHF.

V gene TRBV9 combines with J gene TRBJ2-6; 12 bases map to TRBD2. V trimming: 4 bases; J trimming: 0 bases; junction bases outside the gene matches: 11. Germline assignment: CDR1 SGDLS and CDR2 YYNGEE. CDR3 length: 20 residues. The CDR3 coding sequence is TGTGCCAGCAGCTTCCGCCGACTAGCGGGGGTCCCCTCTGGGGCCAACGTCCTGACTTTC. Its translation is CASSFRRLAGVPSGANVLTF.